The sequence of this TCR beta chain was determined in a study of neurological immune-mediated disorders. Study-level findings and limits: When grouped phylogenetically, the repertoires of 18 of the 34 multiple sclerosis patients fell together in one related-CDR3 cluster, which is a possible signature.

Many counts were recorded for this clonotype. What it recognizes is unknown. Germline CDR1 SEHNR, CDR2 FQNEAQ (reference sequence). V lost 4 bases and J lost 6, with 9 bases in between. The CDR3 extends over 13 amino acids. TCRdb re-derived calls from the 5' RACE reads in MiXCR, one entry per CDR3 protein. The sample carries about 62,000 distinct CDR3 sequences, roughly 3.5% recorded once. The sample consisted of PBMCs. The chain couples TRBV7-9 to TRBJ2-2; maybe TRBD1 (5 bases). This TCR derives from a woman in her forties or fifties with multiple sclerosis. CDR3 protein: CASSSDSPGELFF. Here the CDR3 DNA reads TGTGCCAGCAGCTCCGACAGTCCCGGGGAGCTGTTTTTT.